The 20 T cell receptor beta chains given below trace back to one sample, sequenced in a study of blood T cells in healthy people across ages. The second PCR ran about 6 to 12 cycles with a sample-barcoded 5' primer and J-beta primers. TCRdb used MiXCR to reprocess the 5' RACE reads, holding one entry per CDR3 protein. Of 850,000 to 1,000,000 distinct CDR3 sequences listed, 51% are singletons. The sequenced sample consisted of blood. The receptors here all came from a woman aged 60-70 years in good health.

The chain employs TRBV25-1 and TRBJ1-4; tentative D call: TRBD1 (5 bases). The CDR3 is 12 residues long. Germline V CDR1 and CDR2: MGHDK, SYGVNS. V was cut by 0 bases and J by 11 bases, with 7 bases left in between. CDR3 nucleotides: TGTGCCAGCAGTGAATATAAGGGGAAACTGTTTTTT. Protein sequence: CASSEYKGKLFF.

This clonotype was observed once. The V call is TRBV5-5, the J call TRBJ2-6, with D tentatively TRBD1 (5 bases). The CDR3 contains 15 residues. V lost 5 bases and J lost 0, with 9 bases in between. In germline, CDR1 is SGHKS, CDR2 YYEKEE (reference sequence). The DNA of the CDR3 is TGTGCCAGCAGTGACAGCTACTCTGGGGCCAACGTCCTGACTTTC. It translates to CASSDSYSGANVLTF.

The rearrangement joins TRBV28 to TRBJ2-3; the match to TRBD2 covers 7 bases. This CDR3 contains 15 residues. V lost 3 bases to trimming and J lost 5 bases; unmatched junction nucleotides: 8. Germline CDR1 is MDHEN and CDR2 is SYDVKM. This chain's CDR3 is CASSFPAGGRDTQYF. As DNA, the CDR3 is TGTGCCAGCAGTTTTCCCGCGGGCGGGAGAGATACGCAGTATTTT.

This chain links TRBV11-1 with TRBJ2-7, with D perhaps TRBD1 (5 bases). The J call may be faulty, since TRBJ2-5 better matches the DNA end. CDR3 size: 14 residues. CDR1 and CDR2 from the germline V gene are SGHAT and FQDESV (reference sequence). The CDR3 DNA reads as TGTGCCAGCAGCTTAGGTCAAGGGGAAGAGACCCAGTACTTC. This translates into CASSLGQGEETQYF.

J is TRBJ1-4 and V is TRBV6-5; the D is unclear. Germline CDR1 is MNHEY and CDR2 is SVGAGI. The CDR3 is 15 amino acids. Trimming removed 2 bases at V and 4 bases at J, with 11 bases between. In DNA, the CDR3 is TGTGCCAGCAGTTACGGACGGAGCGGTAATGAAAAACTGTTTTTT. Encoded protein: CASSYGRSGNEKLFF.

The sample holds a few counts of this clonotype. The chain uses TRBV6-2 or TRBV6-3 and TRBJ2-7, with D possibly being TRBD1 or TRBD2 (5 bases each). Germline V gene data show CDR1 as MNHEY and CDR2 as SVGEGT. The CDR3 totals 12 residues. With 8 bases removed from V and 2 bases from J, the gap between germline ends came to 10 bases. The DNA for the CDR3 is TGTGCCAGCTGGGACCGCACCTACGAGCAGTACTTC. Translation: CASWDRTYEQYF.

The chain links TRBV2 to TRBJ2-7, with D possibly matching TRBD2 (6 bases). The CDR3 is 17 amino acids. Germline V CDR1 and CDR2: SNHLY, FYNNEI. Trimming shortened V by 0 bases and J by 0 bases, and 15 bases separated the two germline ends. In DNA form, the CDR3 reads TGTGCCAGCAGTGAAGCGGGGGGAGGACTAAACTCCTACGAGCAGTACTTC. This codes for CASSEAGGGLNSYEQYF.

The rearrangement uses TRBV5-1 and TRBJ1-6, with 7 bases lining up with TRBD1. Germline lookup yields CDR1 SGHRS and CDR2 YFSETQ. J was trimmed by 9 bases and V by 3 bases; bases with no gene match: 9. The CDR3 covers 15 residues. This CDR3 reads CASSSDRITSSPLHF. The CDR3, as DNA: TGCGCCAGCAGCTCGGACAGGATAACCTCTTCACCCCTCCACTTT. Using reference TRBV5-1 and TRBJ1-6 for the parts outside the CDR3, the full variable domain is KAGVTQTPRYLIKTRGQQVTLSCSPISGHRSVSWYQQTPGQGLQFLFEYFSETQRNKGNFPGRFSGRQFSNSRSEMNVSTLELGDSALYLCASSSDRITSSPLHFGNGTRLTVT.

This chain links TRBV28 with TRBJ2-7; unclear D gene. Looked up from germline, CDR1 is MDHEN and CDR2 is SYDVKM. The CDR3 consists of 13 residues. V was shortened by 3 bases and J by 3 bases, with 9 bases between the two germline ends. CDR3 nucleotides: TGTGCCAGCAGTTTGGCACAGCTCTACGAGCAGTACTTC. Translation: CASSLAQLYEQYF. The variable domain in full, completed from reference TRBV28 and TRBJ2-7, reads DVKVTQSSRYLVKRTGEKVFLECVQDMDHENMFWYRQDPGLGLRLIYFSYDVKMKEKGDIPEGYSVSREKKERFSLILESASTNQTSMYLCASSLAQLYEQYFGPGTRLTVT.

This clonotype appeared a single time. The V call is TRBV29-1, the J call TRBJ1-4; D is perhaps TRBD1 (5 bases). The germline CDR1 and CDR2 sequences are SQVTM and ANQGSEA. Trimming took 6 bases from V and 7 from J, leaving 18 bases between them. The CDR3 contains 14 residues. CDR3 sequence (DNA): TGCAGCGTAGACGGGGGGAGTAGGGGTGAAAAACTGTTTTTT. It specifies CSVDGGSRGEKLFF.

This CDR3 is CASSPYSTYEQYF. CDR3 DNA sequence: TGTGCCAGCAGCCCCTATTCAACCTACGAGCAGTACTTC. The rearrangement joins TRBV7-2 to TRBJ2-7; D gene ambiguous. The CDR3 contains 13 residues. Trimming cost V 5 bases and J 2 bases, with 10 bases left between them. Germline V gene data show CDR1 as SGHTA and CDR2 as FQGNSA.

Note on this clonotype: A much bigger clone sits one base away, suggesting this may be a read error. This chain connects TRBV12-3 or TRBV12-4 to TRBJ2-3, with D hard to call. V lost 6 bases to trimming and J lost 4 bases, with 8 bases between them. The CDR3 has 12 amino acids. The DNA for the CDR3 is TGTGCCAGCAGATTAACCGCAGATACGCAGTATTTT. Translation: CASRLTADTQYF.

The chain couples TRBV27 to TRBJ2-7; perhaps TRBD1 as D (6 bases). V dropped 10 bases and J dropped 2 bases, with 18 bases sitting between them. Germline V gene lookup returns CDR1 MNHEY and CDR2 SMNVEV (reference sequence). The CDR3 is 14 residues long. The CDR3 loop reads CANSFTGRTYEQYF. DNA for the CDR3: TGTGCCAACTCCTTTACAGGGCGCACCTACGAGCAGTACTTC.

This clonotype was counted only a few times. The chain links TRBV12-3 or TRBV12-4 to TRBJ2-7, with 12 bases identical to TRBD2. CDR3 length equals 18 residues. J lost 3 bases, V lost 5 bases, and 14 bases had no gene match. The CDR3 reads CASSPGRLAGAPRYEQYF. The CDR3 coding sequence is TGTGCCAGCAGTCCTGGGCGACTAGCGGGAGCCCCTCGCTACGAGCAGTACTTC.

In this sample, this clonotype turned up a few times. The chain carries TRBV12-3 or TRBV12-4 and TRBJ1-2, with D possibly TRBD1 on 5 matching bases. The CDR3 spans 13 residues. V lost 1 base to trimming and J lost 7 bases, with 10 bases between them. The CDR3 DNA reads as TGTGCCAGCAGTTTAGGGCAGGGCTTTGGCTACACCTTC. This translates into CASSLGQGFGYTF.

V is TRBV27 and J is TRBJ1-2; TRBD1 aligns across 8 bases. The CDR3 is 15 amino acids. Germline CDR1 MNHEY, CDR2 SMNVEV (reference sequence). The ends lost 5 bases at V and 7 bases at J; junction bases unmatched: 12. CDR3 sequence reads: CASSPSWGQEGGYTF. For the CDR3, the DNA is TGTGCCAGCAGTCCTTCTTGGGGACAGGAGGGTGGCTACACCTTC.

The chain is built from TRBV20-1 and TRBJ1-1; perhaps TRBD1 as D (6 bases). Trimming shortened V by 6 bases and J by 10 bases, and 18 bases separated the two germline ends. The length of the CDR3 is 12 residues. Per germline, CDR1 DFQATT and CDR2 SNEGSKA (reference sequence). The CDR3 bases are TGCAGTGCCAATCCTCCCCAGGGGCCAGCTTTCTTT. Residues: CSANPPQGPAFF.

The rearrangement joins TRBV11-3 to TRBJ2-7; 7 bases map to TRBD1. From germline, CDR1 is SGHNT and CDR2 YENEEA. CDR3 length: 14 residues. V was clipped by 5 bases and J by 5 bases; unmatched bases: 9. CDR3 in DNA: TGTGCCAGCAGCCCCCACAGGGGAACCGACGAGCAGTACTTC. Translated, it gives CASSPHRGTDEQYF.

This chain connects TRBV6-1 to TRBJ2-3, with D unclear. The CDR3 has 16 amino acids. The germline CDR1 and CDR2 sequences are MNHNS and SASEGT. Between the trimmed V and J ends, which lost 5 bases and 0 bases, there was a span of 15 bases. The CDR3 DNA is TGTGCCAGCAGTCCCATAGCCTGGGCTAGCACAGATACGCAGTATTTT. The encoded protein is CASSPIAWASTDTQYF.

This chain links TRBV29-1 with TRBJ2-3; unclear D gene. Between the trimmed V and J ends, which lost 4 bases and 2 bases, there was a span of 7 bases. This CDR3 spans 12 amino acids. The germline V gene encodes CDR1 SQVTM and CDR2 ANQGSEA. The CDR3 region is CSVVPNTDTQYF. The CDR3 DNA sequence: TGCAGCGTTGTTCCAAACACAGATACGCAGTATTTT.